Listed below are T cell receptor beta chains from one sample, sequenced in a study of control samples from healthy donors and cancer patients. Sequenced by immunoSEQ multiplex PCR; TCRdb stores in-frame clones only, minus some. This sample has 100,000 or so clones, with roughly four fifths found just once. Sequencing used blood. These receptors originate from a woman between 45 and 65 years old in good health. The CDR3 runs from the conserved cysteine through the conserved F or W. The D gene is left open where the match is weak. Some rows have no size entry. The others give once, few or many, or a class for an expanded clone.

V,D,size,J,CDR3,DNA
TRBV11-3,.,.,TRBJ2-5,CASSLGEVQETQYF,TGTGCCAGCAGCCTTGGAGAGGTCCAAGAGACCCAGTACTTC
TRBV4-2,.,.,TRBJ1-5,CASSQDNNQPQHF,TGTGCCAGCAGCCAAGATAACAATCAGCCCCAGCATTTT
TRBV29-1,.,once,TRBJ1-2,CSVEGGGGVGYTF,TGCAGCGTTGAAGGGGGAGGCGGAGTTGGCTACACCTTC
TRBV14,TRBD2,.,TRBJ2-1,CASSQVKRGDYNEQFF,TGTGCCAGCAGCCAAGTGAAGCGGGGCGATTACAATGAGCAGTTCTTC
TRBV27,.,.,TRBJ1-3,CASSLRQAGNTIYF,TGTGCCAGCAGTTTGAGGCAGGCTGGAAACACCATATATTTT
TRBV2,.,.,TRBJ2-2,CASSVRQVNTGELFF,TGTGCCAGCAGCGTCCGGCAGGTTAATACCGGGGAGCTGTTTTTT
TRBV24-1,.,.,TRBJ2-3,CATSDLADTQYF,TGTGCCACCAGTGACCTCGCAGATACGCAGTATTTT
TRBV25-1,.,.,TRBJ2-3,CASSFGVSPRRGTDTQYF,TGTGCCAGCAGCTTCGGCGTGAGCCCTCGAAGGGGCACAGATACGCAGTATTTT
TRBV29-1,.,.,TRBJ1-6,CSVAENNNSPLHF,TGCAGCGTTGCGGAGAACAATAATTCACCCCTCCACTTT
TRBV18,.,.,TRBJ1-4,CASGGRFNEKLFF,TGTGCCAGCGGCGGCCGGTTTAATGAAAAACTGTTTTTT
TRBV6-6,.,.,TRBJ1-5,CASSYSPELRSQPQHF,TGTGCCAGCAGTTACTCGCCCGAATTAAGAAGTCAGCCCCAGCATTTT
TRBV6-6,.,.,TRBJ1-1,CASRPNTANTEAFF,TGTGCCAGCAGGCCCAACACAGCGAACACTGAAGCTTTCTTT
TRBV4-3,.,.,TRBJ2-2,CASSQDPKGGSNTGELFF,TGCGCCAGCAGCCAAGATCCGAAGGGCGGTTCGAACACCGGGGAGCTGTTTTTT
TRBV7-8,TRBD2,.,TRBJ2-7,CASSWGGAGRYEQYF,TGTGCCAGCAGCTGGGGGGGAGCGGGAAGGTACGAGCAGTACTTC
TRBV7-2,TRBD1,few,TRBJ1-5,CASSLVDRAHQPQHF,TGTGCCAGCAGCTTAGTGGACAGGGCCCATCAGCCCCAGCATTTT
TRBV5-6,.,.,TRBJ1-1,CASSLPGGQALGAFF,TGTGCCAGCAGCCTGCCGGGAGGTCAGGCCCTCGGAGCTTTCTTT
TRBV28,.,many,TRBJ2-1,CASSLTDYNEQFF,TGTGCCAGCAGTTTGACTGATTACAATGAGCAGTTCTTC
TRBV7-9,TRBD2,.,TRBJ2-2,CASSPPGLASTGELFF,TGTGCCAGCAGCCCTCCGGGACTAGCATCCACCGGGGAGCTGTTTTTT
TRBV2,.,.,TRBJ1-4,CASSASGEGEKLFF,TGTGCCAGCAGTGCATCTGGGGAGGGTGAAAAACTGTTTTTT
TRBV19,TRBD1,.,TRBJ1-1,CASSTGQGNTRINTEAFF,TGTGCCAGTAGTACGGGACAGGGGAACACACGAATCAACACTGAAGCTTTCTTT
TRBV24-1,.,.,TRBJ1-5,CATSDFPSNQPQHF,TGTGCCACCAGTGATTTCCCGAGCAATCAGCCCCAGCATTTT
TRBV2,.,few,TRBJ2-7,CASSEAGRIGEQYF,TGTGCCAGCAGTGAGGCAGGGCGGATAGGCGAGCAGTACTTC
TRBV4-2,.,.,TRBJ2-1,CASSQAPGQSSYNEQFF,TGTGCCAGCAGCCAGGCACCGGGACAAAGCTCCTACAATGAGCAGTTCTTC
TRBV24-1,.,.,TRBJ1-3,CATSAEAQGTIYF,TGTGCCACCAGTGCTGAGGCCCAGGGGACCATATATTTT
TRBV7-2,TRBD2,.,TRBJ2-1,CASSPRLRGGNEQFF,TGTGCCAGCAGCCCACGGCTCCGCGGGGGCAATGAGCAGTTCTTC
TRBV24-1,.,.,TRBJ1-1,CATSDFQGEAFF,TGTGCCACCAGTGATTTTCAGGGGGAAGCTTTCTTT
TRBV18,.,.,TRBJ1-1,CASSTLLANTEAFF,TGTGCCAGCTCGACATTATTAGCGAACACTGAAGCTTTCTTT
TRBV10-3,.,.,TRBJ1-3,CAISPGTTGNTIYF,TGTGCCATCAGCCCCGGGACAACTGGAAACACCATATATTTT
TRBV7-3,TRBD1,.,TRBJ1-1,CASSPSSTGTGINTEAFF,TGTGCCAGCAGCCCAAGTTCAACCGGGACAGGGATCAACACTGAAGCTTTCTTT
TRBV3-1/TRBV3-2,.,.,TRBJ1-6,CASSQGPGPPPNSPLHF,TGTGCCAGCAGCCAAGGCCCGGGCCCCCCTCCTAATTCACCCCTCCACTTT
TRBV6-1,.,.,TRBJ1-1,CASSPFSGGTEAFF,TGTGCCAGCAGTCCCTTCAGTGGGGGCACTGAAGCTTTCTTT
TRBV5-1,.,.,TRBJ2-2,CASSPGQSNTGELFF,TGCGCCAGCAGCCCCGGACAGTCGAACACCGGGGAGCTGTTTTTT
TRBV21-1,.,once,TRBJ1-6,CASSRRETLDSPLHF,TGTGCCAGCAGCAGACGGGAAACCCTCGATTCACCCCTCCACTTT
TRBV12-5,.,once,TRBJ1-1,CASGLNQVNTEAFF,TGTGCTAGTGGTTTGAATCAGGTCAACACTGAAGCTTTCTTT
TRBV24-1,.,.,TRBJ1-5,CATGEGTQPQHF,TGTGCCACCGGGGAGGGGACTCAGCCCCAGCATTTT
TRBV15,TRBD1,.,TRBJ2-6,CATSTGQGAPGANVLTF,TGTGCCACCAGCACGGGACAGGGGGCGCCTGGGGCCAACGTCCTGACTTTC
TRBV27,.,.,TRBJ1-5,CASSPDPTSNQPQHF,TGTGCCAGCAGTCCCGACCCGACTAGCAATCAGCCCCAGCATTTT
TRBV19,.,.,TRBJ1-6,CASSLPGVRSPLHF,TGTGCCAGTAGTCTTCCAGGGGTTCGCTCACCCCTCCACTTT
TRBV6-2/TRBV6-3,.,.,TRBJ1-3,CASSYGGFSGNTIYF,TGTGCCAGCAGTTACGGAGGGTTCTCTGGAAACACCATATATTTT
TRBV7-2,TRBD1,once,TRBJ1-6,CASSSTGTGSPLHF,TGTGCCAGCAGCTCGACAGGGACCGGGTCACCCCTCCACTTT
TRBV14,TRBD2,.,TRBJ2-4,CASSQVLAGNIQYF,TGTGCCAGCAGCCAAGTATTAGCGGGAAACATTCAGTACTTC